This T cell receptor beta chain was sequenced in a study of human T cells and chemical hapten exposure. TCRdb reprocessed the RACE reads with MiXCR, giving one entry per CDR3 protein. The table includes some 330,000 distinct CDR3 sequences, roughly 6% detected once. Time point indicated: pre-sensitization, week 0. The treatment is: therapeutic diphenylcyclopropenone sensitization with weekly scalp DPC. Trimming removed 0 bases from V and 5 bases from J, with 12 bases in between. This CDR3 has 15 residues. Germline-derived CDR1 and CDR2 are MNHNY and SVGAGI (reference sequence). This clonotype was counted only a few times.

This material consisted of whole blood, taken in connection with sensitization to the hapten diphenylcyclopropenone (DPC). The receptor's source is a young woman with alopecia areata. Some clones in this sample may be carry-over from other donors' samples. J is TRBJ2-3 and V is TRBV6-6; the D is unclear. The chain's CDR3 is CASSYSIGMGDTQYF. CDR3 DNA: TGTGCCAGCAGTTACTCGATAGGAATGGGAGATACGCAGTATTTT.